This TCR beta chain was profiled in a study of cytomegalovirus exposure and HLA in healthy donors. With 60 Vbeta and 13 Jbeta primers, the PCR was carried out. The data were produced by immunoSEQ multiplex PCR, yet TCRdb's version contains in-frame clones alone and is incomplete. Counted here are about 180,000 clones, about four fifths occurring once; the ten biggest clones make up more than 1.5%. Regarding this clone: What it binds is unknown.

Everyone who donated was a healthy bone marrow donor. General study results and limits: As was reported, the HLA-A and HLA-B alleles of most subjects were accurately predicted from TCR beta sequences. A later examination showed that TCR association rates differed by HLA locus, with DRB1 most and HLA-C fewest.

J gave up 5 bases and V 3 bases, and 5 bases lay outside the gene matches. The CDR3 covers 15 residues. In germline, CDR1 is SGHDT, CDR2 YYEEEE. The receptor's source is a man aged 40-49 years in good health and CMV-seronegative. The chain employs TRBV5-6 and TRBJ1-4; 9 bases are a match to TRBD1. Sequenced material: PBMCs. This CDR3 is CASSWRTGANEKLFF. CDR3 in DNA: TGTGCCAGCAGCTGGAGGACAGGGGCGAATGAAAAACTGTTTTTT.